The 20 T cell receptor beta chains below all came from one sample that was sequenced in a study of control samples from healthy donors and cancer patients. Sequencing was performed with immunoSEQ multiplex PCR; in TCRdb, only in-frame clones are kept and a portion is missing. The profile shows more than 50,000 clones, roughly 95% of them singletons. Sequencing was carried out using blood. The receptors originated from a woman between 18 and 29 years old in good health.

In its sample, this clone was seen once. This chain joins TRBV15 and TRBJ2-7; D is unclear. This CDR3 contains 12 residues. V lost 0 bases and J lost 2, with 2 bases in between. In germline, CDR1 is LNHNV, CDR2 YYDKDF (reference sequence). Written as DNA, the CDR3 is TGTGCCACCAGCAGAGATGCCTACGAGCAGTACTTC. Its protein is CATSRDAYEQYF.

The V and J genes are TRBV30 and TRBJ2-7; a weak D match, TRBD1 (5 bases). V was cut by 0 bases and J by 5 bases, with 5 bases left in between. The CDR3 length is 11 residues. Germline assignment: CDR1 GTSNPN and CDR2 SVGIG (reference sequence). Written as DNA, the CDR3 is TGTGCCTGGAGTGTACAGGACGAGCAGTACTTC. Translated: CAWSVQDEQYF.

CDR3 nucleotide sequence: TGTGCCAGCAGCGACACAGGGGGCGTCACAGATACGCAGTATTTT. Amino acids: CASSDTGGVTDTQYF. The chain employs TRBV2 and TRBJ2-3; 9 positions match TRBD1. V was pared by 6 bases and J by 2 bases, with 6 bases of the junction left unmatched. Germline V gene data show CDR1 as SNHLY and CDR2 as FYNNEI. This CDR3 is 15 amino acids long.

The chain combines TRBV19 with TRBJ2-7, with a tentative D call TRBD1 (7 bases). V was shortened by 8 bases and J by 1 base, with 12 bases between the two germline ends. The CDR3 loop spans 13 amino acids. Germline lookup yields CDR1 LNHDA and CDR2 SQIVND (reference sequence). The CDR3 DNA follows: TGTGCCAGTCAGGGGGGCGGTTCCTACGAGCAGTACTTC. Protein sequence: CASQGGGSYEQYF. The variable domain in full, with the rest retrieved from reference TRBV19 and TRBJ2-7, is DGGITQSPKYLFRKEGQNVTLSCEQNLNHDAMYWYRQDPGQGLRLIYYSQIVNDFQKGDIAEGYSVSREKKESFPLTVTSAQKNPTAFYLCASQGGGSYEQYFGPGTRLTVT.

This chain uses TRBV29-1 with TRBJ1-1; no reliable D call. The germline V gene has CDR1 SQVTM and CDR2 ANQGSEA. CDR3 length: 12 amino acids. V was trimmed by 2 bases and J by 3 bases, leaving 7 bases between them. For the CDR3, the DNA is TGCAGCGTTGAAATCGGGGACACTGAAGCTTTCTTT. Translating it yields CSVEIGDTEAFF.

The chain carries TRBV30 and TRBJ1-1; D gene unclear. The CDR3 runs to 15 residues. The V end was cut by 0 bases, the J end by 1 base, with 12 bases between. Germline V lookup: CDR1 GTSNPN, CDR2 SVGIG (reference sequence). CDR3 DNA sequence: TGTGCCTGGAGTGTACCCGGGCCACCGAACACTGAAGCTTTCTTT. It encodes CAWSVPGPPNTEAFF.

The genes are TRBV11-2 and TRBJ1-1; D is possibly TRBD1 (6 bases). The CDR3 is made up of 15 amino acids. In germline, CDR1 is SGHAT, CDR2 FQNNGV. V lost 6 bases and J 6 bases, leaving 20 bases between the germline ends. For the CDR3, the DNA is TGTGCCAGCAGGTCCGAACAGGGATACCCCGCTGAAGCTTTCTTT. Protein: CASRSEQGYPAEAFF.

The V call is TRBV6-1, the J call TRBJ1-3, with D tentatively TRBD1 (5 bases). CDR1 and CDR2 from the germline V gene are MNHNS and SASEGT. The V and J ends lost 3 bases and 2 bases respectively, with 14 bases between them. This CDR3 is 16 amino acids long. The CDR3 sequence is CASSDQTAGTGNTIYF. The DNA for the CDR3 is TGTGCCAGCAGTGATCAAACCGCAGGGACTGGAAACACCATATATTTT.

The chain couples TRBV4-3 to TRBJ1-1, with no clear D. Looked up from germline, CDR1 is LGHNA and CDR2 is YSLEER. The CDR3 has 15 residues. With 0 bases removed from V and 1 base from J, the gap between germline ends came to 9 bases. The CDR3 bases are TGCGCCAGCAGCCAAGATCCCGGGTGGAACACTGAAGCTTTCTTT. Translated, it gives CASSQDPGWNTEAFF.

This clone was detected a few times. This chain links TRBV5-3 with TRBJ1-2; 8 nucleotides agree with TRBD1. TRBV5-3 is marked as an open reading frame, function uncertain. V gave up 3 bases and J gave up 0 bases; unmatched junction bases: 16. The length of the CDR3 is 19 residues. The CDR3 DNA reads TGTGCCAGAAGCTACGAAACCCCGGGACAGGAAGCTCCTAACTATGGCTACACCTTC. Its translation is CARSYETPGQEAPNYGYTF.

J is TRBJ1-1 and V is TRBV7-9; D is unresolved. Germline CDR1 and CDR2: SEHNR and FQNEAQ (reference sequence). The CDR3 is 13 residues long. The ends were cut back, 5 bases at V and 3 bases at J, with 10 bases in the middle. The CDR3 bases are TGTGCCAGCAGCCCCTCCCTTTACACTGAAGCTTTCTTT. This encodes CASSPSLYTEAFF.

V is TRBV5-4 and J is TRBJ2-2; TRBD1 agrees at 8 bases. V gave up 0 bases and J gave up 4 bases; unmatched junction bases: 2. The germline gives CDR1 SGHNT, CDR2 YYREEE (reference sequence). There are 15 residues in the CDR3. The CDR3 sequence is CASSLGDRRTGELFF. Written as DNA, the CDR3 is TGTGCCAGCAGCTTGGGGGACAGGCGCACCGGGGAGCTGTTTTTT.

The rearrangement uses TRBV12-3 or TRBV12-4 and TRBJ1-2; a possible D gene is TRBD1 (5 bases). The CDR3 has 13 amino acids. The ends were cut back, 7 bases at V and 5 bases at J, with 14 bases in the middle. The CDR3 sequence: CASTPGQAYGYTF. The CDR3 DNA is TGTGCCAGCACCCCGGGGCAGGCTTATGGCTACACCTTC.

The rearrangement links TRBV9 to TRBJ1-2; D not resolved. Trimming cost V 2 bases and J 4 bases, with 9 bases left between them. CDR3 size: 13 residues. Germline CDR1 is SGDLS and CDR2 is YYNGEE. The CDR3 DNA reads TGTGCCAGCAGCGTGGAGGACCTCTATGGCTACACCTTC. Translating it yields CASSVEDLYGYTF.

V gene TRBV5-5 combines with J gene TRBJ2-3; unclear D gene. CDR1 is SGHKS and CDR2 is YYEKEE in the germline V gene (reference sequence). The CDR3 is 12 residues long. V gave up 0 bases and J gave up 5 bases, with 4 bases separating them. The chain's CDR3 is CASSLVVDTQYF. The CDR3 DNA reads TGTGCCAGCAGCTTGGTCGTAGATACGCAGTATTTT.

This chain uses TRBV6-1 with TRBJ2-6; D possibly corresponds to TRBD2 (5 bases). The CDR3 has 18 residues. Germline CDR1 and CDR2: MNHNS and SASEGT. Between the trimmed V and J ends, which lost 2 bases and 0 bases, there was a span of 14 bases. CDR3 protein: CASSERFGEFSGANVLTF. The CDR3 DNA sequence: TGTGCCAGCAGTGAACGGTTTGGGGAGTTCTCTGGGGCCAACGTCCTGACTTTC.

The chain carries TRBV7-2 and TRBJ2-7, with 8 bases identical to TRBD1. V gave up 2 bases and J gave up 3 bases; unmatched junction bases: 6. This CDR3 has 15 residues. Germline V gene lookup returns CDR1 SGHTA and CDR2 FQGNSA. Written as DNA, the CDR3 is TGTGCCAGCAGCTTAATGAGGACAGGGTACTACGAGCAGTACTTC. The encoded protein is CASSLMRTGYYEQYF.

CDR3 amino acids: CASSLGGQGSNEKLFF. The CDR3 nucleotides are TGTGCCAGCAGCTTAGGGGGACAGGGTAGTAATGAAAAACTGTTTTTT. The chain employs TRBV11-2 and TRBJ1-4; 9 bases agree with TRBD1. Germline loops: CDR1 SGHAT, CDR2 FQNNGV. The CDR3 runs 16 residues. V lost 1 base, J lost 4 bases, and 4 bases stayed unmatched.

CDR3 in amino acids: CAWDRGRFTEAFF. CDR3 coding DNA: TGTGCCTGGGACAGGGGGCGGTTCACTGAAGCTTTCTTT. V usage is TRBV30 and J usage is TRBJ1-1, with TRBD1 matching over 10 bases. With V trimmed by 5 bases and J by 4 bases, 4 bases remained unmatched. This CDR3 is 13 amino acids long. Germline V CDR1 and CDR2: GTSNPN, SVGIG (reference sequence). Variable domain in full (rest from reference TRBV30 and TRBJ1-1): SQTIHQWPATLVQPVGSPLSLECTVEGTSNPNLYWYRQAAGRGLQLLFYSVGIGQISSEVPQNLSASRPQDRQFILSSKKLLLSDSGFYLCAWDRGRFTEAFFGQGTRLTVV.

This chain connects TRBV3-1 (or the pseudogene TRBV3-2) to TRBJ2-1; 8 positions match TRBD2. From germline, CDR1 is LGHDT and CDR2 YNNKEL (reference sequence). The CDR3 runs 15 residues. Trimming at V came to 8 bases and at J to 4 bases, leaving 10 bases not matched to a gene. CDR3 residues: CASGLSGGQYNEQFF. The CDR3 DNA reads as TGTGCCAGCGGACTAAGCGGGGGCCAATACAATGAGCAGTTCTTC.